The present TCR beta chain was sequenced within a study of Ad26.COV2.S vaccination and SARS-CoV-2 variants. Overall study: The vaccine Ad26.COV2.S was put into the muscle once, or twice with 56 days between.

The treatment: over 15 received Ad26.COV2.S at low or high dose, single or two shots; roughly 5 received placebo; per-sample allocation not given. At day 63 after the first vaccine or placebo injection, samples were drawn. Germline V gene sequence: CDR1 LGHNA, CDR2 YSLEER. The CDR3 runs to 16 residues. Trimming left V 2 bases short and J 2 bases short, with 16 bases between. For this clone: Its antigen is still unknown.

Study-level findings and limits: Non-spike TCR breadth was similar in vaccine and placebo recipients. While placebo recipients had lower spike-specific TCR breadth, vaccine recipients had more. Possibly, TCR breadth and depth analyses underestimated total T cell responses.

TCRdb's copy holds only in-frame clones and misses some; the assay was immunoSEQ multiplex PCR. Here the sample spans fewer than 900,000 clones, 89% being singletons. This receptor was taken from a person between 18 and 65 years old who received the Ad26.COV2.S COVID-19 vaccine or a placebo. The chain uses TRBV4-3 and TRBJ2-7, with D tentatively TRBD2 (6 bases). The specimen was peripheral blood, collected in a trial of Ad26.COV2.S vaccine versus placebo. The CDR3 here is CASSQRRRGAPYEQYF. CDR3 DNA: TGCGCCAGCAGCCAAAGGAGGCGGGGTGCCCCCTACGAGCAGTACTTC.